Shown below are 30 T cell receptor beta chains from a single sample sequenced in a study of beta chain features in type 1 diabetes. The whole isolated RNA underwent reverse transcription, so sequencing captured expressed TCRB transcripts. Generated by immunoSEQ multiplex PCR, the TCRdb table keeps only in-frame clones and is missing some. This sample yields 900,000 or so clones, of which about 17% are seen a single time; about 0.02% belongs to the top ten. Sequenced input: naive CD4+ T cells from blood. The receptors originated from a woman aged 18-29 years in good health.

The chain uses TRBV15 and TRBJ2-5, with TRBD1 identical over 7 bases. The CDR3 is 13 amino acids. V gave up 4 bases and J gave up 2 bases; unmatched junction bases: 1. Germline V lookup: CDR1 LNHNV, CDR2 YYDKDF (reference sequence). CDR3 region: CATSMGQQETQYF. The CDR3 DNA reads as TGTGCCACCAGCATGGGACAGCAAGAGACCCAGTACTTC.

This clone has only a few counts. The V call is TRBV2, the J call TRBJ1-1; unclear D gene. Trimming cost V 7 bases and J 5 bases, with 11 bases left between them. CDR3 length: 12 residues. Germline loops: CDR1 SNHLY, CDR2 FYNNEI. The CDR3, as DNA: TGTGCCAGCACTGAGTCGAGAACTGAAGCTTTCTTT. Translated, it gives CASTESRTEAFF.

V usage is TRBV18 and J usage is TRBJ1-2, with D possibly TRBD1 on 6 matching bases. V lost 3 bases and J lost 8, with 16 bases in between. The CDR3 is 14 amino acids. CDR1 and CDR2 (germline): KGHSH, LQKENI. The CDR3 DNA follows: TGTGCCAGCTCACCGCCCGGACAGCCGCGAGGCTACACCTTC. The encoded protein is CASSPPGQPRGYTF.

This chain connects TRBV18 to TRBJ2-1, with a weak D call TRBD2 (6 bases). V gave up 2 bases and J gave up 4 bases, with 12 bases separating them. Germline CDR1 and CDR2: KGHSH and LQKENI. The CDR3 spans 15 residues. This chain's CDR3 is CASSPSVADYNEQFF. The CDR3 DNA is TGTGCCAGCTCACCATCGGTAGCGGATTACAATGAGCAGTTCTTC.

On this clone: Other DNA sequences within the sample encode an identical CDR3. The DNA of the CDR3 is TGCGCCAGCAGCTTGGCGGGAGCGGAGACCCAGTACTTC. Translated: CASSLAGAETQYF. The V call is TRBV5-1, the J call TRBJ2-5, with TRBD2 as a possible D gene (6 bases). Per the germline V gene, CDR1 is SGHRS and CDR2 is YFSETQ. The CDR3 consists of 13 residues. The V end lost 0 bases, the J end lost 5 bases, and 8 bases lay between the germline ends.

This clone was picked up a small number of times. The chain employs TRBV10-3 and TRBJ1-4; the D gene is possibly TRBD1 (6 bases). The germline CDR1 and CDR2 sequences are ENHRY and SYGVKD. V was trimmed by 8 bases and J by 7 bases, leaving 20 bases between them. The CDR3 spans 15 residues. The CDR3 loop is CAIGGPVKRGEKLFF. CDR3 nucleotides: TGTGCCATCGGGGGCCCAGTAAAAAGGGGTGAAAAACTGTTTTTT.

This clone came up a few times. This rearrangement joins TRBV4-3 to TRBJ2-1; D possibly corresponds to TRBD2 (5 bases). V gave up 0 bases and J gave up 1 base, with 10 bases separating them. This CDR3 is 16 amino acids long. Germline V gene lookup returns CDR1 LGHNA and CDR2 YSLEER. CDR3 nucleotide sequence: TGCGCCAGCAGCCAAGACCCCCGGGGATCCTACAATGAGCAGTTCTTC. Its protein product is CASSQDPRGSYNEQFF.

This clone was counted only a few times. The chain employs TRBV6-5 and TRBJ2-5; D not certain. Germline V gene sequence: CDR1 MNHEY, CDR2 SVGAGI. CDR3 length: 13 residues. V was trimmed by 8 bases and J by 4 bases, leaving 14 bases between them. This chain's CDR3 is CASASGLSETQYF. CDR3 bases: TGTGCCAGCGCATCTGGGTTATCAGAGACCCAGTACTTC.

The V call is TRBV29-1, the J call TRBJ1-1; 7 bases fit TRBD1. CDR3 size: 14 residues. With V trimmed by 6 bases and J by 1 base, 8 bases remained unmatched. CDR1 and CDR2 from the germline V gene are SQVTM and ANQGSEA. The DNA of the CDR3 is TGCAGCGTAAGACTCGGGACAGAGAACACTGAAGCTTTCTTT. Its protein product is CSVRLGTENTEAFF.

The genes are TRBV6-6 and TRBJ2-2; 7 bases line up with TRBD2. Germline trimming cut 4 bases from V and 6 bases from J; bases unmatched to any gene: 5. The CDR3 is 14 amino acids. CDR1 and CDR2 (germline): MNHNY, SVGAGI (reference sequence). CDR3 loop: CASSFPGGPGELFF. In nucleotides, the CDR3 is TGTGCCAGCAGTTTCCCGGGGGGACCCGGGGAGCTGTTTTTT.

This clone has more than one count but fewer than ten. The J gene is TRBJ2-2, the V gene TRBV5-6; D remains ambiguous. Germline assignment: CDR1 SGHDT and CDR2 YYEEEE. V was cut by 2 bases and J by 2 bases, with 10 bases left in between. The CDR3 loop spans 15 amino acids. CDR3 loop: CASSLTRANTGELFF. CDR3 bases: TGTGCCAGCAGCTTAACAAGAGCTAACACCGGGGAGCTGTTTTTT.

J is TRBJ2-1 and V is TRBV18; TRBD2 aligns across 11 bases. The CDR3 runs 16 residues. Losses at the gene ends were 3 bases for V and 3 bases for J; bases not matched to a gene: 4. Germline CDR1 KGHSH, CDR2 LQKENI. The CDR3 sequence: CASSPRLAGLYNEQFF. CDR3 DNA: TGTGCCAGCTCACCCAGACTAGCGGGACTCTACAATGAGCAGTTCTTC.

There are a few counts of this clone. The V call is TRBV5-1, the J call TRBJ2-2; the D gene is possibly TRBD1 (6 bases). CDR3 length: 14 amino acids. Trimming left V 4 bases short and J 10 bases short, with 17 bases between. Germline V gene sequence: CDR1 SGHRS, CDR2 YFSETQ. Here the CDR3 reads CASSDPQGSAELFF. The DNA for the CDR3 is TGCGCCAGCAGCGACCCCCAGGGGTCCGCGGAGCTGTTTTTT.

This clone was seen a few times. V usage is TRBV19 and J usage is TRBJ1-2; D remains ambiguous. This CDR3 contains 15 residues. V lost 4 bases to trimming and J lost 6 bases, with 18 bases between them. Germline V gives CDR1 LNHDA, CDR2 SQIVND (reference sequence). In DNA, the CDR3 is TGTGCCAGTAGTACACACGACGGTTTTCGAGATGGCTACACCTTC. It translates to CASSTHDGFRDGYTF.

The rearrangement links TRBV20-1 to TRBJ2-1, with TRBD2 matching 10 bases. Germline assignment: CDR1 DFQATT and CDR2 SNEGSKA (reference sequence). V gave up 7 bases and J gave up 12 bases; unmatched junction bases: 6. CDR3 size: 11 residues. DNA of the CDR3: TGCAGTGTAGCGGGAGGCGCGGCGCAGTTCTTC. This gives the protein CSVAGGAAQFF.

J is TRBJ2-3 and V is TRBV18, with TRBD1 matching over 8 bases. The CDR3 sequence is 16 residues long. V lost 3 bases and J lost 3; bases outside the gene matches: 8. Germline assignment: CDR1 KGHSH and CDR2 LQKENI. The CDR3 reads CASSPQGASRTDTQYF. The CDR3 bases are TGTGCCAGCTCACCCCAGGGGGCTTCCCGGACAGATACGCAGTATTTT.

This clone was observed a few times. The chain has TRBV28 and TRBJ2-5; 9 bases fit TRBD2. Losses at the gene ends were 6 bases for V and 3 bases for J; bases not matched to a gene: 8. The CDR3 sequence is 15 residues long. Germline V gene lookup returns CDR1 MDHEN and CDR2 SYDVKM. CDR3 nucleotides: TGTGCCAGCAGCCGAGCGACTAGCGGAGAAGAGACCCAGTACTTC. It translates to CASSRATSGEETQYF.

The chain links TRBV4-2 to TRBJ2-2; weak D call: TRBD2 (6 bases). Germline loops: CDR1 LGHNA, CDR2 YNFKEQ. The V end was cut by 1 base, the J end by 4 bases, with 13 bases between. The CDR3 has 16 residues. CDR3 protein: CASSQVGGAATGELFF. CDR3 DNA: TGTGCCAGCAGCCAAGTCGGGGGAGCTGCCACCGGGGAGCTGTTTTTT.

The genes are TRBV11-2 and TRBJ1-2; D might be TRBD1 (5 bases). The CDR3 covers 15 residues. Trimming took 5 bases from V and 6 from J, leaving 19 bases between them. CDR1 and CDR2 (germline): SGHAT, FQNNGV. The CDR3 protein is CASSPELGRGHGYTF. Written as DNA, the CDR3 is TGTGCCAGCAGCCCAGAGTTGGGACGGGGCCATGGCTACACCTTC.

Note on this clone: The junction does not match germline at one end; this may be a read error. In DNA, the CDR3 is TGTGCCAGCAGTAGCGCGGGGCTCGGAGAGCGGTACTTC. Encoded protein: CASSSAGLGERYF. This rearrangement joins TRBV28 to TRBJ2-7, with D possibly matching TRBD2 (6 bases). From germline, CDR1 is MDHEN and CDR2 SYDVKM. The CDR3 sequence is 13 residues long.

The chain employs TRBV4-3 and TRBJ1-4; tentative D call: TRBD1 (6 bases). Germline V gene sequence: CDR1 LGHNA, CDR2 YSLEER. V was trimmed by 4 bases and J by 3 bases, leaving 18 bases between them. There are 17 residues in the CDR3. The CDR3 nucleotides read TGCGCCAGCAGCCCCAGAAGTGTGACAGGCGCTAATGAAAAACTGTTTTTT. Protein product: CASSPRSVTGANEKLFF.

CDR3 in amino acids: CASSPIGGLGETQYF. In DNA, the CDR3 is TGTGCCAGCTCACCAATCGGGGGACTCGGGGAGACCCAGTACTTC. The V gene is TRBV18, the J gene TRBJ2-5, with D possibly matching TRBD2 (6 bases). This CDR3 contains 15 residues. The germline V gene has CDR1 KGHSH and CDR2 LQKENI. The germline V and J ends were trimmed by 2 bases and 5 bases, with 15 bases remaining between them.

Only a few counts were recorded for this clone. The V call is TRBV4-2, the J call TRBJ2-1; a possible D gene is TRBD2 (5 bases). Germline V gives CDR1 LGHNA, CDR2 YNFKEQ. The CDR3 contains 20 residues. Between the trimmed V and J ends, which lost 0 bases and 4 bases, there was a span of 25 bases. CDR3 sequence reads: CASSQERAEAPAIPYNEQFF. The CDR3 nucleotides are TGTGCCAGCAGCCAAGAGAGGGCGGAGGCGCCGGCTATACCTTACAATGAGCAGTTCTTC.

The CDR3 loop is CASVPRGPRGELFF. In DNA form, the CDR3 reads TGTGCCAGCGTCCCCCGGGGGCCGCGCGGGGAGCTGTTTTTT. The chain has TRBV6-1 and TRBJ2-2, with D perhaps matching TRBD1 or TRBD2 (6 bases each). CDR3 length: 14 amino acids. The V gene's germline CDR1 is MNHNS and CDR2 SASEGT. Trimming removed 8 bases at V and 7 bases at J, with 17 bases between.

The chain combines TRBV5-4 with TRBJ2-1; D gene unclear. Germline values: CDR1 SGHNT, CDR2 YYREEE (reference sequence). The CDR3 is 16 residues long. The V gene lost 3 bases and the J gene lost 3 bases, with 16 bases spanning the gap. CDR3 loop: CASSSAPPHYYNEQFF. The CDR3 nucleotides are TGTGCCAGCAGCTCCGCCCCTCCGCACTACTACAATGAGCAGTTCTTC.

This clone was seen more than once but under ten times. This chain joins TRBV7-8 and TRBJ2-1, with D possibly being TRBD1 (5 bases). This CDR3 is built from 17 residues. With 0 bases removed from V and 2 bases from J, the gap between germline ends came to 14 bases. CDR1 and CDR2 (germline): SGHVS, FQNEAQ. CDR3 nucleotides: TGTGCCAGCAGCTTAGCGCGTAGGGGTATGGCCTACAATGAGCAGTTCTTC. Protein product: CASSLARRGMAYNEQFF. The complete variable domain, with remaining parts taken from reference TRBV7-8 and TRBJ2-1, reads GAGVSQSPRYKVAKRGQDVALRCDPISGHVSLFWYQQALGQGPEFLTYFQNEAQLDKSGLPSDRFFAERPEGSVSTLKIQRTQQEDSAVYLCASSLARRGMAYNEQFFGPGTRLTVL.

The CDR3, as DNA: TGTGCCATCAGAGCTAGCGGGAGCTCCTACAATGAGCAGTTCTTC. Translated: CAIRASGSSYNEQFF. The chain joins TRBV10-3 to TRBJ2-1, with TRBD2 identical over 10 bases. The V gene end was trimmed by 6 bases and the J gene end by 0 bases; junction bases not matched to a gene: 2. Per germline, CDR1 ENHRY and CDR2 SYGVKD. The CDR3 runs to 15 residues.

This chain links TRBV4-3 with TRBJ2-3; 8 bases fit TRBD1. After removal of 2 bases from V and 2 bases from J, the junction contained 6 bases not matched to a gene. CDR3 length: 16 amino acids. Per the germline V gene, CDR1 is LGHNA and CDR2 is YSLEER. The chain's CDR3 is CASSQPTGVITDTQYF. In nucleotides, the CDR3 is TGCGCCAGCAGCCAACCGACAGGGGTAATCACAGATACGCAGTATTTT.

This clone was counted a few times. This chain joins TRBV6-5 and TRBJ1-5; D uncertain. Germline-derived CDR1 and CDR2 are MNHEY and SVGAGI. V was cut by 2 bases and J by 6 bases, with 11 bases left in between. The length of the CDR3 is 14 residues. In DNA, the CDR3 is TGTGCCAGCAGTTACGACGGTTATGCTCAGCCCCAGCATTTT. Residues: CASSYDGYAQPQHF.

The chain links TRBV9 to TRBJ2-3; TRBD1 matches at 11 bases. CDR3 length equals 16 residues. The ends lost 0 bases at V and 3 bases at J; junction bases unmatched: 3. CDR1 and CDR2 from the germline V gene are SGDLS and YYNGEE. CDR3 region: CASSVVGTGGTDTQYF. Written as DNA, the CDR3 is TGTGCCAGCAGCGTAGTAGGGACAGGGGGAACAGATACGCAGTATTTT.